Each of the 10 T cell receptor beta chains below was sequenced from the same sample in a study of human T cells and chemical hapten exposure. TCRdb re-derived calls from the RACE reads in MiXCR, one entry per CDR3 protein. In the table there are about 52,000 distinct CDR3 sequences, 9.9% of which are singletons. Time point specified: patch test 3, about 24 weeks after DPC sensitization. The treatment is: therapeutic diphenylcyclopropenone sensitization with weekly scalp DPC. The sample consisted of whole blood, taken in connection with sensitization to the hapten diphenylcyclopropenone (DPC). The receptors originated from a woman between 40 and 55 years old with alopecia areata. Some clones in this sample may be carry-over from other donors' samples.

This clonotype was recorded at least ten times. The genes are TRBV19 and TRBJ1-5; 7 bases line up with TRBD1. V dropped 5 bases and J dropped 0; count of bases not matched to a gene: 19. Germline CDR1 reads LNHDA; CDR2 reads SQIVND (reference sequence). The CDR3 consists of 20 residues. CDR3 in amino acids: CASSSPTGSLGTYSNQPQHF. In nucleotides, the CDR3 is TGTGCCAGTAGTTCCCCGACAGGGTCCCTCGGAACTTATAGCAATCAGCCCCAGCATTTT.

This clonotype was seen a few times. The CDR3 here is CASSGRNSPTEAFF. The CDR3 nucleotides are TGTGCCAGCAGCGGCCGGAACAGCCCCACTGAAGCTTTCTTT. This chain links TRBV9 with TRBJ1-1; D is unresolved. Germline loops: CDR1 SGDLS, CDR2 YYNGEE. The CDR3 spans 14 residues. V was shortened by 3 bases and J by 4 bases, with 13 bases between the two germline ends.

This clonotype came up a few times. The chain employs TRBV11-3 and TRBJ1-2; D gene ambiguous. From germline, CDR1 is SGHNT and CDR2 YENEEA. The CDR3 extends over 11 amino acids. With 6 bases removed from V and 1 base from J, the gap between germline ends came to 3 bases. The CDR3 DNA sequence: TGTGCCAGCAGTTATAACTATGGCTACACCTTC. Its translation is CASSYNYGYTF. Looking up the rest from reference TRBV11-3 and TRBJ1-2 gives the full variable domain: EAGVVQSPRYKIIEKKQPVAFWCNPISGHNTLYWYLQNLGQGPELLIRYENEEAVDDSQLPKDRFSAERLKGVDSTLKIQPAELGDSAVYLCASSYNYGYTFGSGTRLTVV.

Turning to this clonotype: The junction shows a germline mismatch at one end, possibly a read error. V gene TRBV10-3 combines with J gene TRBJ1-1, with 10 bases aligning to TRBD1. The CDR3 extends over 13 amino acids. Germline V gives CDR1 ENHRY, CDR2 SYGVKD. The CDR3, as DNA: TGTGCCGTCAGGACAGGGGGTAGCACTGAAGCTTTCTTT. Its translation is CAVRTGGSTEAFF.

The CDR3, as DNA: TGTGCCAGCAGTCCCGGGACAGACACCGGGGAGCTGTTTTTT. Residues: CASSPGTDTGELFF. V usage is TRBV3-1 and J usage is TRBJ2-2; the match to TRBD1 covers 7 bases. Germline values: CDR1 LGHDT, CDR2 YNNKEL (reference sequence). V was clipped by 6 bases and J by 3 bases; unmatched bases: 4. CDR3 length equals 14 residues.

This clonotype was seen repeatedly, ten times or more. This rearrangement joins TRBV19 to TRBJ2-7; a weak D match, TRBD2 (5 bases). CDR3 length: 15 amino acids. The V end lost 5 bases, the J end lost 1 base, and 15 bases lay between the germline ends. Germline CDR1 is LNHDA and CDR2 is SQIVND (reference sequence). The CDR3 DNA reads as TGTGCCAGTAGTCTGACCTTTAGCGCTTCCTACGAGCAGTACTTC. This sequence encodes CASSLTFSASYEQYF.

The rearrangement joins TRBV5-6 to TRBJ1-1; TRBD1 might be the D (5 bases). Germline V gene lookup returns CDR1 SGHDT and CDR2 YYEEEE. This CDR3 contains 14 residues. Trimming left V 8 bases short and J 8 bases short, with 22 bases between. CDR3 DNA sequence: TGTGCCAGTTACTACTGGCAGGGTAGCATGGAAGCTTTCTTT. Protein: CASYYWQGSMEAFF.

This clonotype was observed a few times. The rearrangement joins TRBV4-2 to TRBJ2-1, with 12 positions matching TRBD2. CDR3 length: 15 residues. V dropped 5 bases and J dropped 10; count of bases not matched to a gene: 9. Germline lookup yields CDR1 LGHNA and CDR2 YNFKEQ. The CDR3 reads CASSKGLAGYSEQFF. The CDR3 DNA reads as TGTGCCAGCAGCAAAGGACTAGCGGGGTACTCCGAGCAGTTCTTC.

The DNA of the CDR3 is TGCGCCAGCAGCTTTACAGGGGGCGGTGAAGCTTTCTTT. Translated: CASSFTGGGEAFF. The chain carries TRBV5-1 and TRBJ1-1; 9 bases line up with TRBD1. CDR3 length: 13 amino acids. The V segment lost 2 bases and the J segment 7 bases; nucleotides outside the gene matches: 3. The V gene's germline CDR1 is SGHRS and CDR2 YFSETQ.

This clonotype was seen many times. The J gene is TRBJ2-7, the V gene TRBV5-1, with TRBD2 as a possible D gene (6 bases). This CDR3 is built from 14 residues. Germline-derived CDR1 and CDR2 are SGHRS and YFSETQ. The germline V and J ends were trimmed by 3 bases and 0 bases, with 10 bases remaining between them. CDR3: CASSSGGASYEQYF. The CDR3 DNA reads TGCGCCAGCAGCTCCGGCGGGGCCTCCTACGAGCAGTACTTC.